A single sample is the source of the 15 T cell receptor beta chains below, sequenced in a study of T cells in Graves' hyperthyroidism and ophthalmopathy. Amplification of TCR beta CDR3 regions was performed using RNA transcripts as template. HTBI primers were employed in a first-round RT-PCR of the TCR CDR3. TCRdb re-called the multiplex PCR reads through MiXCR, storing one row per CDR3 protein. The profile covers around 580,000 distinct CDR3 sequences, with about 45% appearing a single time and roughly 8.2% taken by the ten largest. The sample comprised peripheral blood or thyroid tissue (not recorded which). The receptors originated from a woman aged 18-35 years with Graves' hyperthyroidism.

A note on this clonotype: Being one base from a much bigger clone, this may be a read error. This rearrangement joins TRBV5-8 to TRBJ2-5; D could derive from TRBD1 or TRBD2 (6 bases each). Per the germline V gene, CDR1 is SGHTS and CDR2 is YDEGEE. CDR3 length: 17 amino acids. The CDR3 spells CASIRNRGLPRKETQCF. DNA of the CDR3: TGTGCCAGCATCCGAAATCGGGGGCTCCCCCGGAAGGAGACCCAGTGCTTC.

V is TRBV7-2 and J is TRBJ2-7; tentative D call: TRBD2 (6 bases). V shed 3 bases and J shed 6 bases, with 9 bases lying between them. Germline-derived CDR1 and CDR2 are SGHTA and FQGNSA. The CDR3 has 12 amino acids. CDR3 sequence (DNA): TGTGCCAGCAGCTTCGGGAGTGGCGAGCAGTACTTC. Protein product: CASSFGSGEQYF.

V is TRBV29-1 and J is TRBJ1-2; a possible D gene is TRBD1 (5 bases). Germline V CDR1 and CDR2: SQVTM, ANQGSEA. V lost 4 bases to trimming and J lost 4 bases, with 10 bases between them. The CDR3 contains 12 residues. CDR3 sequence (DNA): TGCAGCGTTGGATCAGGGTTCTATGGCTACACCTTC. Translating gives CSVGSGFYGYTF.

This clonotype was counted between two and nine times. This sequence joins TRBV20-1 and TRBJ1-1; 7 nucleotides agree with TRBD1. Germline CDR1 reads DFQATT; CDR2 reads SNEGSKA (reference sequence). This CDR3 has 13 amino acids. Germline trimming cut 6 bases from V and 0 bases from J; bases unmatched to any gene: 4. DNA of the CDR3: TGCAGTGCCCAAGGACAGGTGAACACTGAAGCTTTCTTT. This gives the protein CSAQGQVNTEAFF.

V is TRBV19 and J is TRBJ1-5; 9 bases map to TRBD1. With 4 bases clipped from V and 7 bases from J, the junction kept 5 bases outside the gene matches. Looked up from germline, CDR1 is LNHDA and CDR2 is SQIVND (reference sequence). This CDR3 comprises 14 residues. The CDR3 protein is CASSTRQGGQPQHF. The CDR3 DNA reads as TGTGCCAGTAGTACCAGACAGGGGGGGCAGCCCCAGCATTTT.

J is TRBJ1-1 and V is TRBV19; 9 bases fit TRBD1. CDR3 length: 15 amino acids. V lost 5 bases and J lost 4; bases outside the gene matches: 8. Germline-derived CDR1 and CDR2 are LNHDA and SQIVND (reference sequence). The CDR3 nucleotides are TGTGCCAGTAGTGTCACGGGACAGGGAGCCACTGAAGCTTTCTTT. Protein sequence: CASSVTGQGATEAFF. The variable domain in full, with the rest retrieved from reference TRBV19 and TRBJ1-1, is DGGITQSPKYLFRKEGQNVTLSCEQNLNHDAMYWYRQDPGQGLRLIYYSQIVNDFQKGDIAEGYSVSREKKESFPLTVTSAQKNPTAFYLCASSVTGQGATEAFFGQGTRLTVV.

The chain recombines TRBV29-1 with TRBJ2-5, with D uncertain. This CDR3 is built from 11 residues. Germline loops: CDR1 SQVTM, CDR2 ANQGSEA. Between the trimmed V and J ends, which lost 5 bases and 5 bases, there was a span of 9 bases. The CDR3 is CSVRNEETQYF. The CDR3 region has the DNA TGCAGCGTTAGGAACGAGGAGACCCAGTACTTC.

This clonotype was observed at least ten times. V and J are TRBV5-1 and TRBJ2-6; tentatively, D is TRBD1 (6 bases). CDR3 size: 17 residues. V was trimmed by 0 bases and J by 0 bases, leaving 10 bases between them. Germline V gives CDR1 SGHRS, CDR2 YFSETQ. CDR3 in amino acids: CASSLAPGVSGANVLTF. The CDR3 DNA sequence: TGCGCCAGCAGCTTGGCCCCAGGGGTCTCTGGGGCCAACGTCCTGACTTTC.

The rearrangement joins TRBV15 to TRBJ1-1; 10 nucleotides match TRBD1. V shed 2 bases, J shed 4 bases, and the junction held 4 bases outside the gene matches. This CDR3 spans 15 amino acids. CDR1 is LNHNV, CDR2 YYDKDF, per germline (reference sequence). The CDR3 region has the DNA TGTGCCACCAGCAGAAATCGGACAGGGGGCACTGAAGCTTTCTTT. As protein: CATSRNRTGGTEAFF.

Concerning this clonotype itself: One base away lies a much larger clone, so this may be a sequencing read error. The gene calls are TRBV20-1 and TRBJ2-3; D is uncertain. The CDR3 spans 11 residues. CDR1 and CDR2 (germline): DFQATT, SNEGSKA (reference sequence). The CDR3 loop reads CSAPRTDTQSF. In DNA, the CDR3 is TGCAGTGCCCCTCGCACAGATACGCAGTCTTTT.

This clonotype was recorded many times. This chain links TRBV5-6 with TRBJ2-7, with D perhaps matching TRBD2 (6 bases). This CDR3 contains 15 residues. The germline V gene encodes CDR1 SGHDT and CDR2 YYEEEE. Trimming took off 5 bases at V and 7 bases at J, with 22 bases between the two ends. DNA for the CDR3: TGTGCCAGCAGTACCAAATCTAGCGAACTTGGGGAGCAGTACTTC. This encodes CASSTKSSELGEQYF.

The chain joins TRBV7-2 to TRBJ1-5; 11 positions match TRBD1. Germline CDR1 reads SGHTA; CDR2 reads FQGNSA. The CDR3 extends over 14 amino acids. V was clipped by 5 bases and J by 7 bases; unmatched bases: 4. CDR3 coding DNA: TGTGCCAGCAGCCCTCGGGACAGGGGGCAGCCCCAGCATTTT. This codes for CASSPRDRGQPQHF.

The rearrangement joins TRBV20-1 to TRBJ1-5; 8 bases agree with TRBD1. The CDR3 is made up of 15 amino acids. Germline CDR1 DFQATT, CDR2 SNEGSKA (reference sequence). J was trimmed by 2 bases and V by 2 bases; bases with no gene match: 5. The CDR3 here is CSARSTGGGNQPQHF. CDR3 sequence (DNA): TGCAGTGCTAGATCAACAGGGGGAGGCAATCAGCCCCAGCATTTT.

This clonotype occurred many times. The chain carries TRBV20-1 and TRBJ2-5, with 9 bases aligning to TRBD1. The trim removed 6 bases at V and 2 bases at J, leaving 4 bases unmatched. Looked up from germline, CDR1 is DFQATT and CDR2 is SNEGSKA (reference sequence). The CDR3 consists of 13 residues. This chain's CDR3 is CSAPTGGQETQYF. In DNA form, the CDR3 reads TGCAGTGCACCGACAGGGGGGCAAGAGACCCAGTACTTC.

This clonotype was seen at least ten times. V usage is TRBV13 and J usage is TRBJ2-5; 7 bases are shared with TRBD2. This CDR3 comprises 16 residues. CDR1 and CDR2 (germline): PRHDT, FYEKMQ (reference sequence). The junction had 7 bases not matched to a gene; V was cut back by 1 base and J by 2 bases. Here the CDR3 DNA reads TGTGCCAGCAGCTTAGTTACCAGCGGGGATCAAGAGACCCAGTACTTC. This sequence encodes CASSLVTSGDQETQYF. Variable domain in full (rest from reference TRBV13 and TRBJ2-5): AAGVIQSPRHLIKEKRETATLKCYPIPRHDTVYWYQQGPGQDPQFLISFYEKMQSDKGSIPDRFSAQQFSDYHSELNMSSLELGDSALYFCASSLVTSGDQETQYFGPGTRLLVL.